What follows describes a single T cell receptor (beta chain). Its target is not known. This entry belongs to a study of graft-versus-host responses after intestinal transplantation. CDR1 is SGHRS and CDR2 is YFSETQ in the germline V gene. Trimming at V came to 7 bases and at J to 6 bases, leaving 7 bases not matched to a gene. The CDR3 runs 12 residues. Here immunoSEQ multiplex PCR was the method, and the copy in TCRdb shows in-frame clones only, minus some. Of about 120,000 clones listed, about nine tenths are singletons. Sequences were derived from unstimulated CD4+ T cells sorted from spleen or lymph node cells, sampled before intestinal transplant. The clonotype originates from a human donor who received an intestinal transplant. V gene TRBV5-1 combines with J gene TRBJ2-7; TRBD1 matches 7 bases. For the CDR3, the DNA is TGCGCCAGCTCGCCCGGGGACAGCGAGCAGTACTTC. It yields the protein CASSPGDSEQYF.